This TCR beta chain comes out of a study of CDR3 diversity in severe acne. TCRdb itself ran the PCR reads through MiXCR, one entry per CDR3 protein. The table includes over 90,000 distinct CDR3 sequences, more than 45% detected once. Germline V gene data show CDR1 as SGHDT and CDR2 as YYEEEE. Trimming stripped 4 bases from V and 5 bases from J, with 15 bases between. This CDR3 has 14 residues. The specimen sequenced was blood. The genes are TRBV5-6 and TRBJ2-5, with D perhaps TRBD1 or TRBD2 (6 bases each). The receptor was derived from a male donor with acne. The CDR3, as DNA: TGTGCCAGCAGCCTCACCGGGGGCGCGGAGACCCAGTACTTC. This sequence encodes CASSLTGGAETQYF.